This T cell receptor beta chain emerged from a study of cytomegalovirus exposure and HLA in healthy donors. PCR primers comprised 60 Vbeta and 13 Jbeta primers. Data came from immunoSEQ multiplex PCR; TCRdb stores just in-frame clones and leaves some out. The table includes around 150,000 clones, roughly 79% detected once. A note on this clone: Its specificity is unknown.

The V segment lost 5 bases and the J segment 1 base; nucleotides outside the gene matches: 16. Germline loops: CDR1 SGHTA, CDR2 FQGNSA. CDR3 length equals 19 residues. Findings and caveats of the study: Being indistinguishable, some V segments were excluded, TRBV6-2 and TRBV6-3 among them. V- and J-gene trimming in TCR beta was tied to a missense DCLRE1C variant by an analysis performed later. An analysis done earlier found most TCR beta V segments productive about 90% or about 30% of the time.

The sequence came from a male donor in good health and CMV-seronegative. J is TRBJ1-5 and V is TRBV7-2; TRBD1 matches 8 bases. The material sequenced was PBMCs. As DNA, the CDR3 is TGTGCCAGCAGCCTCCGGGCCCCACAGGGGGGGTGGAGCAATCAGCCCCAGCATTTT. It codes for CASSLRAPQGGWSNQPQHF.